This T cell receptor beta chain is drawn from a study of blood T cells in healthy people across ages. General observations from the study: Both higher diversity and more naive CD4+ cells marked long-lived donors when set against aged donors. Estimated diversity, derived from one million T cells, was regarded as an underestimate.

The CDR3 is 13 amino acids. Trimming removed 2 bases from V and 4 bases from J; junction bases left unmatched: 5. Germline loops: CDR1 SQVTM, CDR2 ANQGSEA. This clonotype was recorded many times. Antigen unknown. Isolation per sample recovered at least 7 million PBMCs. Through a sample-barcoded 5' primer and a J-beta primer mix, a second PCR was run for about 6 to 11 cycles. In TCRdb, the 5' RACE reads were re-called with MiXCR into one record per CDR3 protein. The top ten hold around 14% of the sample, which has some 640,000 distinct CDR3 sequences, approximately 30% seen once. The chain recombines TRBV29-1 with TRBJ2-7, with 7 bases that match TRBD1. The sequenced material came from blood. This clonotype was obtained from a woman aged 80 or over in good health. The CDR3 DNA follows: TGCAGCGTTGAACTGGACAGGCGGTACGAGCAGTACTTC. Its translation: CSVELDRRYEQYF.